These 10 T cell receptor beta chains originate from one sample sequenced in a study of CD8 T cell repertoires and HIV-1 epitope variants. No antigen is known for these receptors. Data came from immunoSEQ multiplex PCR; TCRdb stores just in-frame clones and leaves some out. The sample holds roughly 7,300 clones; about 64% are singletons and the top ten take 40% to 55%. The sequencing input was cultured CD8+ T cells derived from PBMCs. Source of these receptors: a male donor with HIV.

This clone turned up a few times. CDR3 protein: CASSQDGRANTGELFF. The CDR3 nucleotides read TGTGCCAGCAGCCAAGATGGCAGGGCGAACACCGGGGAGCTGTTTTTT. V gene TRBV4-2 combines with J gene TRBJ2-2; D possibly corresponds to TRBD1 (5 bases). Germline V lookup: CDR1 LGHNA, CDR2 YNFKEQ. With 0 bases removed from V and 0 bases from J, the gap between germline ends came to 8 bases. This CDR3 has 16 residues.

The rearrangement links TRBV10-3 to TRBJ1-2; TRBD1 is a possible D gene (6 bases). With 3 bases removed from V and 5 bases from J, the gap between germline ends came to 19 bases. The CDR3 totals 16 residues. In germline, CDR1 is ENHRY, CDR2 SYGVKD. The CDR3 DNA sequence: TGTGCCATCAGTGAAGGGGGAGTGGGGTCCGGGTATGGCTACACCTTC. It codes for CAISEGGVGSGYGYTF.

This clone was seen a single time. The CDR3 here is CASSLSRGDGYTF. As DNA, the CDR3 is TGTGCCAGCAGCTTAAGCAGGGGGGATGGCTACACCTTC. The chain has TRBV7-3 and TRBJ1-2; TRBD1 matches at 7 bases. The CDR3 sequence is 13 residues long. Germline-derived CDR1 and CDR2 are SGHTA and FQGTGA. The junction had 2 bases not matched to a gene; V was cut back by 1 base and J by 6 bases.

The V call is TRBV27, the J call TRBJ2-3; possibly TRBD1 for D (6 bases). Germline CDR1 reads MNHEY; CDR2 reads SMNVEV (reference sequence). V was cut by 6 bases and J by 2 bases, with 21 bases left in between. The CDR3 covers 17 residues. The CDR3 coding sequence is TGTGCCAGCAGCCTTTACAGGGTAGAGGAGTCCACAGATACGCAGTATTTT. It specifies CASSLYRVEESTDTQYF.

This CDR3 reads CASSLELGRSGNTIYF. CDR3 nucleotide sequence: TGCGCCAGCAGCTTGGAGCTGGGGCGCTCTGGAAACACCATATATTTT. The chain recombines TRBV5-1 with TRBJ1-3, with D possibly matching TRBD1 (5 bases). Germline CDR1 and CDR2: SGHRS and YFSETQ. The CDR3 totals 16 residues. With 0 bases removed from V and 0 bases from J, the gap between germline ends came to 10 bases.

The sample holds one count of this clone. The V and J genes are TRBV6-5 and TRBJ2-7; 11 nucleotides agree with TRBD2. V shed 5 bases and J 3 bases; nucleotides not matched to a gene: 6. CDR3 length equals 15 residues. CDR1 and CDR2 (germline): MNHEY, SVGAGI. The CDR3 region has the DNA TGTGCCAGCAGTACCCCTAGCGGGAGGAACTACGAGCAGTACTTC. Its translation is CASSTPSGRNYEQYF.

The CDR3 nucleotides are TGTGCCAGCAGCCGTCGACAGGGGTCCGGGGATACGCAGTATTTT. The encoded protein is CASSRRQGSGDTQYF. This chain joins TRBV7-2 and TRBJ2-3, with 8 bases that match TRBD1. This CDR3 spans 15 amino acids. Germline lookup yields CDR1 SGHTA and CDR2 FQGNSA. Unmatched junction bases numbered 10, after V lost 5 bases and J lost 6 bases.

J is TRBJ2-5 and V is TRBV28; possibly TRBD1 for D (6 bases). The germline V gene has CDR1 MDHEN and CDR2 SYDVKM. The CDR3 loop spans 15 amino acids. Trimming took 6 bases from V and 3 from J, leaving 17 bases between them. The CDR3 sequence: CASSSSKYREETQYF. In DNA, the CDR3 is TGTGCCAGCAGCTCATCCAAGTACAGGGAAGAGACCCAGTACTTC.

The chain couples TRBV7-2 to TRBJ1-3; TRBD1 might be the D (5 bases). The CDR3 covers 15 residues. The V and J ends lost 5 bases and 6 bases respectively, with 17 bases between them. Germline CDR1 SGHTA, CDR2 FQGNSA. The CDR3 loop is CASSQTKGHENTIYF. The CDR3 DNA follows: TGTGCCAGCAGCCAAACAAAGGGGCATGAAAACACCATATATTTT.

The CDR3 here is CASSTQTGGESYNEQFF. CDR3 sequence (DNA): TGTGCCAGCAGTACACAGACAGGGGGCGAGTCCTACAATGAGCAGTTCTTC. The V and J genes are TRBV28 and TRBJ2-1, with 10 positions matching TRBD1. The CDR3 loop spans 17 amino acids. From germline, CDR1 is MDHEN and CDR2 SYDVKM. The V and J ends lost 5 bases and 1 base, in that order; junction bases with no gene match: 8.